These 19 T cell receptor beta chains originate from one sample sequenced in a study of beta chain features in type 1 diabetes listed by TCRdb under 2018. The library came from the immunoSEQ multiplex PCR assay. The entire isolated RNA was reverse transcribed using the High Capacity cDNA Reverse Transcription Kit, and thus expressed TCRB transcripts were sequenced. The table was pulled from immuneACCESS by TCRdb, which kept in-frame rearrangements only. Such tables lose some clones; where checked, under half of the loss comes from unresolved V genes, and the rest has no known cause. The table for this sample lists 900,000 or so clones; 17% of them were counted only once. The biggest ten clones account for around 0.02% of the sample. Input material: naive CD4+ T cells from blood. Interpreted using the paper, the cell subset or site label stands for: true naive CD4+ T cells. These receptors were taken from a young woman in good health.

The J gene is TRBJ2-1, the V gene TRBV5-4, with D hard to call. The V gene lost 7 bases and the J gene lost 5 bases, with 10 bases spanning the gap. CDR3 size: 12 residues. The germline V gene encodes CDR1 SGHNT and CDR2 YYREEE (reference sequence). This chain's CDR3 is CASSPTDNEQFF. Here the CDR3 DNA reads TGTGCCAGCTCCCCGACTGACAATGAGCAGTTCTTC.

This clone has just a few counts. This sequence joins TRBV6-6 and TRBJ2-7; 10 nucleotides agree with TRBD1. The germline CDR1 and CDR2 sequences are MNHNY and SVGAGI (reference sequence). This CDR3 comprises 14 residues. Trimming at V came to 6 bases and at J to 6 bases, leaving 8 bases not matched to a gene. The CDR3 bases are TGTGCCAGCAGCCCGCGGACAGGGGGGGCCGAGCAGTACTTC. Its translation is CASSPRTGGAEQYF.

This clone was detected a few times. The rearrangement links TRBV28 to TRBJ1-5; D is undetermined. Per the germline V gene, CDR1 is MDHEN and CDR2 is SYDVKM. CDR3 length: 16 residues. V was shortened by 7 bases and J by 1 base, with 17 bases between the two germline ends. The DNA for the CDR3 is TGTGCCAGCACCCTCGGTCGGGGATTGAGCAATCAGCCCCAGCATTTT. Its translation: CASTLGRGLSNQPQHF.

There are a few counts of this clone. The chain couples TRBV6-6 to TRBJ1-3; TRBD1 is a possible D gene (5 bases). The CDR3 sequence is 15 residues long. Germline values: CDR1 MNHNY, CDR2 SVGAGI (reference sequence). V was cut by 4 bases and J by 0 bases, with 10 bases left in between. This CDR3 is CASSSDRLSGNTIYF. The CDR3 DNA is TGTGCCAGCAGTTCAGACAGACTCTCTGGAAACACCATATATTTT.

This chain uses TRBV5-6 with TRBJ1-1; 8 bases agree with TRBD1. The CDR3 has 14 residues. V was clipped by 4 bases and J by 6 bases; unmatched bases: 8. Germline V gene lookup returns CDR1 SGHDT and CDR2 YYEEEE. The CDR3 protein is CASSQIDRGSEAFF. The CDR3 nucleotides read TGTGCCAGCAGCCAAATCGACAGGGGCTCTGAAGCTTTCTTT.

The chain links TRBV15 to TRBJ2-1, with 9 positions matching TRBD2. J gave up 6 bases and V 7 bases, and 4 bases lay outside the gene matches. The CDR3 runs to 13 residues. Germline V lookup: CDR1 LNHNV, CDR2 YYDKDF (reference sequence). The CDR3: CATNEREANEQFF. CDR3 DNA sequence: TGTGCCACCAACGAGCGGGAGGCCAATGAGCAGTTCTTC.

A word on this clone: Within the sample, other DNA sequences also encode this same CDR3. The chain links TRBV4-2 to TRBJ1-1; D ambiguous. Germline CDR1 and CDR2: LGHNA and YNFKEQ. The CDR3 length is 15 residues. V lost 0 bases and J 0 bases, leaving 8 bases between the germline ends. CDR3 nucleotides: TGTGCCAGCAGCCAAGAAAGGCTTCTGAACACTGAAGCTTTCTTT. Its translation: CASSQERLLNTEAFF.

This clone has only a few counts. This sequence joins TRBV5-6 and TRBJ2-1; 10 bases fit TRBD2. The CDR3 is 17 amino acids. Trimming removed 3 bases from V and 7 bases from J; junction bases left unmatched: 13. Germline CDR1 is SGHDT and CDR2 is YYEEEE. In DNA form, the CDR3 reads TGTGCCAGCAGCTCGACCTTATTAGCGGGAGGTCGAAATGAGCAGTTCTTC. Translation gives CASSSTLLAGGRNEQFF.

The chain recombines TRBV4-3 with TRBJ2-3, with D maybe TRBD2 (5 bases). With 4 bases removed from V and 1 base from J, the gap between germline ends came to 18 bases. The CDR3 has 17 amino acids. Germline CDR1 LGHNA, CDR2 YSLEER. CDR3 region: CASSRGRPVLGTDTQYF. CDR3 coding DNA: TGCGCCAGCAGCCGAGGGCGACCGGTTTTGGGCACAGATACGCAGTATTTT.

For this clone: The sample holds other DNA sequences that translate to the same CDR3. V and J are TRBV6-5 and TRBJ2-1; no definite D call. V was shortened by 0 bases and J by 6 bases, with 3 bases between the two germline ends. This CDR3 has 12 residues. Germline V CDR1 and CDR2: MNHEY, SVGAGI. The CDR3 region is CASSYSGNEQFF. DNA of the CDR3: TGTGCCAGCAGTTACTCGGGCAATGAGCAGTTCTTC.

V usage is TRBV11-1 and J usage is TRBJ2-3; TRBD2 might be the D (5 bases). CDR1 is SGHAT and CDR2 is FQDESV in the germline V gene (reference sequence). CDR3 size: 15 residues. Trimming pared 4 bases from V and 5 bases from J, leaving 16 bases between. The CDR3 spells CASSSNGRVGDTQYF. For the CDR3, the DNA is TGTGCCAGCAGCTCCAATGGGCGGGTGGGAGATACGCAGTATTTT.

This clone has more than one count but fewer than ten. The sample carries other DNA sequences with the same CDR3. V is TRBV6-5 and J is TRBJ2-3; D uncertain. In germline, CDR1 is MNHEY, CDR2 SVGAGI. CDR3 length: 15 residues. The germline V and J ends were trimmed by 1 base and 0 bases, with 8 bases remaining between them. Here the CDR3 DNA reads TGTGCCAGCAGTTACTGGGCGGCTAGCACAGATACGCAGTATTTT. Encoded protein: CASSYWAASTDTQYF.

This clone was observed a handful of times. This chain links TRBV7-8 with TRBJ2-5; no reliable D call. V shed 4 bases and J shed 7 bases, with 10 bases lying between them. The CDR3 is 12 amino acids. Germline V gives CDR1 SGHVS, CDR2 FQNEAQ. The CDR3 DNA follows: TGTGCCAGCAGCTCCGAGATGGCGACCCAGTACTTC. Residues: CASSSEMATQYF.

This clone was seen a few times. The genes are TRBV28 and TRBJ1-5; TRBD1 aligns across 8 bases. The V and J ends lost 2 bases and 2 bases, in that order; junction bases with no gene match: 2. The CDR3 runs to 15 residues. Per germline, CDR1 MDHEN and CDR2 SYDVKM. CDR3 amino acids: CASSLTGGGNQPQHF. In nucleotides, the CDR3 is TGTGCCAGCAGTTTAACAGGGGGTGGCAATCAGCCCCAGCATTTT.

The chain links TRBV27 to TRBJ1-5, with D hard to call. The V gene lost 5 bases and the J gene lost 0 bases, with 17 bases spanning the gap. The V gene's germline CDR1 is MNHEY and CDR2 SMNVEV (reference sequence). The CDR3 is 17 amino acids. CDR3 coding DNA: TGTGCCAGCAGTCCCCGGTGGGAGCATTATAGCAATCAGCCCCAGCATTTT. Residues: CASSPRWEHYSNQPQHF.

The V gene is TRBV10-2, the J gene TRBJ1-2, with TRBD1 as a possible D gene (5 bases). Germline V lookup: CDR1 WSHSY, CDR2 SAAADI. The germline V and J ends were trimmed by 7 bases and 4 bases, with 13 bases remaining between them. The CDR3 is 13 residues long. DNA for the CDR3: TGCGCCAGCACTGACCGGGGGGGCTATGGCTACACCTTC. It specifies CASTDRGGYGYTF.

J is TRBJ1-4 and V is TRBV7-2; D remains unclear. Germline V gene data show CDR1 as SGHTA and CDR2 as FQGNSA. The CDR3 sequence is 14 residues long. V was shortened by 5 bases and J by 8 bases, with 15 bases between the two germline ends. CDR3 bases: TGTGCCAGCAGCCTCCGGGGAGGTCAGGAAAAACTGTTTTTT. Residues: CASSLRGGQEKLFF.

CDR3 nucleotide sequence: TGTGCCAGCAGCTTAACCGGGATCCACTACGAGCAGTACTTC. Its protein product is CASSLTGIHYEQYF. The chain links TRBV7-9 to TRBJ2-7, with D perhaps TRBD2 (5 bases). CDR3 length: 14 amino acids. Germline V gene data show CDR1 as SEHNR and CDR2 as FQNEAQ (reference sequence). V lost 2 bases and J lost 3, with 11 bases in between.

This rearrangement joins TRBV7-2 to TRBJ2-2, with a weak D call TRBD2 (5 bases). The CDR3 has 14 amino acids. The germline V gene encodes CDR1 SGHTA and CDR2 FQGNSA. V lost 0 bases to trimming and J lost 6 bases, with 8 bases between them. CDR3 region: CASSLASVPGELFF. The CDR3 DNA is TGTGCCAGCAGCTTAGCTAGCGTTCCCGGGGAGCTGTTTTTT.